The 28 T cell receptor beta chains below were found in one sample sequenced in a study of response to subunit inactivated influenza vaccine. MiXCR, run by TCRdb on the RT-PCR reads, gives a single entry per CDR3 protein. The sample has hundreds of thousands of distinct CDR3 sequences; over 25% are singletons. Material: CD4+ T cells sorted from PBMCs, obtained 4 to 6 days after vaccination. The receptors derive from a man in his fifties who received an inactivated influenza vaccine.

This clonotype was seen only a few times. This sequence joins TRBV20-1 and TRBJ1-2; D is possibly TRBD1 (6 bases). V lost 4 bases to trimming and J lost 3 bases, with 9 bases between them. The germline CDR1 and CDR2 sequences are DFQATT and SNEGSKA (reference sequence). The CDR3 is 12 residues long. The CDR3 nucleotides read TGCAGTGCTAACAGGGACCACTATGGCTACACCTTC. Protein: CSANRDHYGYTF.

V usage is TRBV7-2 and J usage is TRBJ2-7; the D call may be TRBD1 or TRBD2 (5 bases each). The CDR3 sequence is 15 residues long. Trimming cost V 5 bases and J 2 bases, with 16 bases left between them. Germline assignment: CDR1 SGHTA and CDR2 FQGNSA. The CDR3 reads CASSVSGTEAYEQYF. In nucleotides, the CDR3 is TGTGCCAGCAGCGTCTCCGGGACGGAAGCCTACGAGCAGTACTTC.

The rearrangement uses TRBV4-1 and TRBJ1-5; no clear D. V gave up 4 bases and J gave up 1 base, with 11 bases separating them. Germline CDR1 is MGHRA and CDR2 is YSYEKL. The CDR3 runs to 15 residues. The CDR3 loop is CASSLQEASNQPQHF. CDR3 bases: TGCGCCAGCAGCCTCCAAGAGGCGAGCAATCAGCCCCAGCATTTT.

This clonotype was counted only a few times. The chain is built from TRBV3-1 and TRBJ1-1; D is perhaps TRBD1 (5 bases). The germline gives CDR1 LGHDT, CDR2 YNNKEL (reference sequence). The CDR3 is 13 amino acids. Trimming left V 3 bases short and J 4 bases short, with 9 bases between. The CDR3, as DNA: TGTGCCAGCAGCCAGGGGACTCCCACTGAAGCTTTCTTT. It is translated as CASSQGTPTEAFF.

The rearrangement joins TRBV14 to TRBJ2-2; possibly TRBD1 or TRBD2 for D (5 bases each). The germline V and J ends were trimmed by 4 bases and 0 bases, with 9 bases remaining between them. Germline V CDR1 and CDR2: SGHDN, FVKESK. The CDR3 extends over 15 amino acids. CDR3 DNA sequence: TGTGCCAGCAGCCGACAGCGGTCGAACACCGGGGAGCTGTTTTTT. This sequence encodes CASSRQRSNTGELFF.

The chain links TRBV6-2 or TRBV6-3 to TRBJ1-5; unclear D gene. The CDR3 is 11 residues long. V lost 4 bases and J 11 bases, leaving 9 bases between the germline ends. Germline CDR1 reads MNHEY; CDR2 reads SVGEGT. The CDR3: CASSWGTSQHF. CDR3 nucleotides: TGTGCCAGCAGTTGGGGAACGTCCCAGCATTTT.

The J gene is TRBJ2-3, the V gene TRBV7-6; D possibly matches TRBD1 or TRBD2 (6 bases each). V lost 1 base and J lost 6, with 14 bases in between. CDR1 and CDR2 (germline): SGHVS, FNYEAQ. This CDR3 contains 15 residues. CDR3 nucleotides: TGTGCCAGCAGCTTAGGAGGGGGGCCGGGGGATACGCAGTATTTT. Translated, it gives CASSLGGGPGDTQYF. Variable domain in full (rest from reference TRBV7-6 and TRBJ2-3): GAGVSQSPRYKVTKRGQDVALRCDPISGHVSLYWYRQALGQGPEFLTYFNYEAQQDKSGLPNDRFSAERPEGSISTLTIQRTEQRDSAMYRCASSLGGGPGDTQYFGPGTRLTVL.

V usage is TRBV5-1 and J usage is TRBJ1-2; TRBD1 is a possible D gene (5 bases). CDR1 SGHRS and CDR2 YFSETQ come from the germline V gene. Trimming shortened V by 4 bases and J by 2 bases, and 15 bases separated the two germline ends. The CDR3 runs to 15 residues. The CDR3 nucleotides read TGCGCCAGCAGCCCAGGCACACAGGAAAACTATGGCTACACCTTC. Its translation: CASSPGTQENYGYTF.

This chain's CDR3 is CASSPIQVDPTGTDTQYF. The CDR3 nucleotides are TGTGCCAGCTCTCCGATCCAGGTGGATCCAACCGGCACAGATACGCAGTATTTT. The chain links TRBV18 to TRBJ2-3, with no clear D. Trimming removed 6 bases at V and 1 base at J, with 23 bases between. The CDR3 length is 18 residues. The germline V gene encodes CDR1 KGHSH and CDR2 LQKENI.

This clonotype showed up many times. The chain couples TRBV7-2 to TRBJ2-1; 8 bases fit TRBD2. Germline CDR1 SGHTA, CDR2 FQGNSA. The J segment lost 4 bases and the V segment lost 1 base, leaving 6 bases of the junction unmatched. This CDR3 contains 16 residues. The CDR3 here is CASSLVGRGIYNEQFF. Written as DNA, the CDR3 is TGTGCCAGCAGCTTAGTCGGGAGGGGTATTTACAATGAGCAGTTCTTC.

This clonotype was seen only a few times. This rearrangement joins TRBV9 to TRBJ1-5, with no clear D. V dropped 0 bases and J dropped 4 bases, with 5 bases sitting between them. CDR1 is SGDLS, CDR2 YYNGEE, per germline. CDR3 length: 13 residues. The CDR3 bases are TGTGCCAGCAGCGTAGCGGGGAATCAGCCCCAGCATTTT. This codes for CASSVAGNQPQHF.

This clonotype was seen more than once but under ten times. This chain uses TRBV5-1 with TRBJ1-2; D is perhaps TRBD1 (6 bases). The germline V gene has CDR1 SGHRS and CDR2 YFSETQ. The CDR3 runs to 14 residues. V was cut by 5 bases and J by 0 bases, with 11 bases left in between. The CDR3 DNA reads TGCGCCAGCAGTGAGGCAGGGGCTAACTATGGCTACACCTTC. Amino acid sequence: CASSEAGANYGYTF.

The chain recombines TRBV4-1 with TRBJ1-2; no clear D gene. The V gene lost 0 bases and the J gene lost 5 bases, with 13 bases spanning the gap. Per the germline V gene, CDR1 is MGHRA and CDR2 is YSYEKL. This CDR3 is built from 15 residues. This CDR3 is CASSQDNGPRYGYTF. The DNA for the CDR3 is TGCGCCAGCAGCCAAGATAATGGGCCTAGATATGGCTACACCTTC.

The chain uses TRBV10-3 and TRBJ1-1; D gene ambiguous. With 6 bases removed from V and 3 bases from J, the gap between germline ends came to 14 bases. This CDR3 is built from 14 residues. Germline V gene data show CDR1 as ENHRY and CDR2 as SYGVKD. The CDR3 DNA is TGTGCCATCAGGAAACTAACAAGGGACACTGAAGCTTTCTTT. Its translation is CAIRKLTRDTEAFF.

This clonotype was recorded a few times. This chain joins TRBV2 and TRBJ2-7, with 7 nucleotides matching TRBD2. Germline assignment: CDR1 SNHLY and CDR2 FYNNEI. The CDR3 length is 14 residues. Losses at the gene ends were 6 bases for V and 0 bases for J; bases not matched to a gene: 5. For the CDR3, the DNA is TGTGCCAGCAGGGCTAGCGGTTCCTCCTACGAGCAGTACTTC. Protein: CASRASGSSYEQYF.

This chain uses TRBV20-1 with TRBJ1-2, with a tentative D call TRBD1 (6 bases). The germline V gene encodes CDR1 DFQATT and CDR2 SNEGSKA (reference sequence). CDR3 length: 13 residues. V was cut by 5 bases and J by 6 bases, with 16 bases left in between. Here the CDR3 reads CSASKGGIDGYTF. CDR3 sequence (DNA): TGCAGTGCTTCGAAGGGGGGCATCGATGGCTACACCTTC.

The rearrangement links TRBV27 to TRBJ1-3, with TRBD1 matching over 7 bases. The V gene's germline CDR1 is MNHEY and CDR2 SMNVEV (reference sequence). Germline trimming cut 6 bases from V and 2 bases from J; bases unmatched to any gene: 4. This CDR3 is 14 amino acids long. CDR3 bases: TGTGCCAGCAGGGAACAGGGGACTGGAAACACCATATATTTT. Amino acids: CASREQGTGNTIYF.

This chain connects TRBV11-2 to TRBJ2-7; tentatively, D is TRBD2 (6 bases). Germline CDR1 reads SGHAT; CDR2 reads FQNNGV. V gave up 0 bases and J gave up 5 bases, with 17 bases separating them. The CDR3 extends over 16 amino acids. CDR3 in amino acids: CASSLDWWGDLDEQYF. The CDR3 DNA reads TGTGCCAGCAGCTTAGATTGGTGGGGGGACCTCGACGAGCAGTACTTC.

In this sample, this clonotype turned up a few times. The genes are TRBV20-1 and TRBJ2-2, with D hard to call. The CDR3 extends over 10 amino acids. Germline V CDR1 and CDR2: DFQATT, SNEGSKA (reference sequence). V dropped 5 bases and J dropped 7 bases, with 5 bases sitting between them. The CDR3 reads CSALRGELFF. The CDR3 nucleotides are TGCAGTGCTCTTCGCGGGGAGCTGTTTTTT.

This clonotype was observed a handful of times. The V and J genes are TRBV5-5 and TRBJ2-3, with 11 bases identical to TRBD1. CDR1 and CDR2 from the germline V gene are SGHKS and YYEKEE (reference sequence). The V gene end was trimmed by 3 bases and the J gene end by 7 bases; junction bases not matched to a gene: 7. This CDR3 has 15 amino acids. The CDR3 DNA reads as TGTGCCAGCAGCTGGGATGGGACAGGGGGAAATACGCAGTATTTT. This gives the protein CASSWDGTGGNTQYF.

The rearrangement uses TRBV7-9 and TRBJ1-1; TRBD1 aligns across 8 bases. Trimming at V came to 2 bases and at J to 4 bases, leaving 3 bases not matched to a gene. The CDR3 length is 14 residues. Germline V gene sequence: CDR1 SEHNR, CDR2 FQNEAQ (reference sequence). The CDR3 region has the DNA TGTGCCAGCAGCTTAATGGACAGGGTCACTGAAGCTTTCTTT. Amino acid sequence: CASSLMDRVTEAFF.

This clonotype was counted only a few times. The chain joins TRBV11-2 to TRBJ2-5; 10 bases fit TRBD2. This CDR3 has 19 amino acids. V trimming: 1 base; J trimming: 2 bases; junction bases outside the gene matches: 13. Germline V gene lookup returns CDR1 SGHAT and CDR2 FQNNGV. CDR3 DNA: TGTGCCAGCAGCTTAGGGGGTCGGAGCGGGGGGGCCCGACAAGAGACCCAGTACTTC. As protein: CASSLGGRSGGARQETQYF.

This clonotype was recorded at least ten times. CDR3 bases: TGTGCCAGCAGCCCGTACAGGGGAACTGAAGCTTTCTTT. As protein: CASSPYRGTEAFF. The chain uses TRBV7-2 and TRBJ1-1; TRBD1 aligns across 7 bases. The CDR3 has 13 residues. Germline trimming cut 5 bases from V and 5 bases from J; bases unmatched to any gene: 5. CDR1 and CDR2 from the germline V gene are SGHTA and FQGNSA.

J is TRBJ2-1 and V is TRBV10-2, with 8 nucleotides matching TRBD2. The ends lost 6 bases at V and 0 bases at J; junction bases unmatched: 4. The CDR3 has 15 amino acids. Germline loops: CDR1 WSHSY, CDR2 SAAADI. Here the CDR3 DNA reads TGCGCCAGCAGAAGAGCGGGAGTCTCCTACAATGAGCAGTTCTTC. This encodes CASRRAGVSYNEQFF.

The chain employs TRBV6-1 and TRBJ2-1; TRBD1 might be the D (5 bases). The CDR3 has 14 amino acids. Germline-derived CDR1 and CDR2 are MNHNS and SASEGT. Trimming pared 6 bases from V and 4 bases from J, leaving 13 bases between. The CDR3 DNA follows: TGTGCCAGCAGAACGACAGTTAGGTACAATGAGCAGTTCTTC. The encoded protein is CASRTTVRYNEQFF.

The sample holds a few counts of this clonotype. The J gene is TRBJ2-3, the V gene TRBV5-1; D not certain. Per the germline V gene, CDR1 is SGHRS and CDR2 is YFSETQ. This CDR3 has 17 residues. V was shortened by 3 bases and J by 2 bases, with 19 bases between the two germline ends. The CDR3 DNA reads TGCGCCAGCAGCTCGGGCAGCAGATTAGCAGTCACAGATACGCAGTATTTT. Amino acid sequence: CASSSGSRLAVTDTQYF.

The chain carries TRBV15 and TRBJ2-7, with 8 bases aligning to TRBD1. V was clipped by 5 bases and J by 2 bases; unmatched bases: 8. The CDR3 length is 15 residues. Germline-derived CDR1 and CDR2 are LNHNV and YYDKDF (reference sequence). In DNA, the CDR3 is TGTGCCACCAGCGCCTTAGGACAGGGTACCTACGAGCAGTACTTC. This codes for CATSALGQGTYEQYF.

This clonotype has a handful of counts. The chain joins TRBV2 to TRBJ2-7, with D possibly TRBD1 on 5 matching bases. The CDR3 spans 13 residues. Trimming took 7 bases from V and 9 from J, leaving 19 bases between them. Germline loops: CDR1 SNHLY, CDR2 FYNNEI. CDR3 residues: CASNEAQGLGQYF. In nucleotides, the CDR3 is TGTGCCAGCAATGAGGCCCAGGGCCTGGGGCAGTACTTC.